This T cell receptor beta chain emerged from a study of blood T cell repertoires in COVID-19. About the study: Acute and convalescent COVID-19 samples came from the United States, Italy and Spain.

J was trimmed by 4 bases and V by 1 base; bases with no gene match: 7. The CDR3 sequence is 17 residues long. Germline V CDR1 and CDR2: SGHTA, FQGTGA. The data were produced by immunoSEQ multiplex PCR, yet TCRdb's version contains in-frame clones alone and is incomplete. The sample yields about 59,000 clones, roughly 80% seen once. V is TRBV7-3 and J is TRBJ2-1; TRBD2 matches at 10 bases. The source material was peripheral blood. This clonotype originated in a man in his sixties with acute or convalescent COVID-19. In DNA form, the CDR3 reads TGTGCCAGCAGCTTAATAGGAAGGACTAGCGGATACAATGAGCAGTTCTTC. Amino acids: CASSLIGRTSGYNEQFF.